Listed here are 25 T cell receptor beta chains from one sample, sequenced in a study of a mutant IDH1 vaccine in newly diagnosed glioma. The antigens these receptors bind are not known. The time point was: week 23, last vaccination. All doses held 300 ug of mutant IDH1 20-mer peptide, with topical imiquimod. Produced via immunoSEQ multiplex PCR; TCRdb's table is partial and in-frame only. Here the sample spans more than 25,000 clones, roughly 90% being singletons. The sample in question was PBMCs, obtained from a glioma patient whose treatment included an IDH1 peptide vaccine. Every receptor here comes from a man aged 40-49 years with glioma.

On this clone itself: This sample includes further DNA sequences coding for the same CDR3. The rearrangement uses TRBV27 and TRBJ2-2; D unresolved. CDR1 MNHEY and CDR2 SMNVEV come from the germline V gene (reference sequence). V was cut by 7 bases and J by 3 bases, with 6 bases left in between. CDR3 length: 12 residues. The CDR3 region has the DNA TGTGCCAGCAATGGGGACACCGGGGAGCTGTTTTTT. This encodes CASNGDTGELFF.

In its sample, this clone is medium-sized. This sequence joins TRBV7-9 and TRBJ2-3; D unclear. CDR3 length: 12 residues. Looked up from germline, CDR1 is SEHNR and CDR2 is FQNEAQ (reference sequence). V gave up 4 bases and J gave up 8 bases, with 10 bases separating them. Written as DNA, the CDR3 is TGTGCCAGCAGCTGGGATGAGCGTACGCAGTATTTT. Protein product: CASSWDERTQYF.

This chain uses TRBV19 with TRBJ2-5; possible D gene TRBD1, 5 bases. V was cut by 6 bases and J by 4 bases, with 9 bases left in between. The CDR3 totals 12 residues. The germline CDR1 and CDR2 sequences are LNHDA and SQIVND (reference sequence). The CDR3 coding sequence is TGTGCCAGTAGACAGGCCGGAGAGACCCAGTACTTC. Translated, it gives CASRQAGETQYF.

The J gene is TRBJ2-1, the V gene TRBV6-5; a possible D gene is TRBD1 (6 bases). Germline CDR1 is MNHEY and CDR2 is SVGAGI. The CDR3 totals 14 residues. V was trimmed by 8 bases and J by 2 bases, leaving 13 bases between them. The CDR3 sequence: CASRPTGTYNEQFF. CDR3 in DNA: TGTGCCAGCCGCCCAACAGGGACCTACAATGAGCAGTTCTTC.

The chain carries TRBV11-1 and TRBJ1-1; 9 positions agree with TRBD1. The germline gives CDR1 SGHAT, CDR2 FQDESV (reference sequence). Losses at the gene ends were 5 bases for V and 7 bases for J; bases not matched to a gene: 8. The CDR3 sequence is 14 residues long. The CDR3 nucleotides are TGTGCCAGCAGCGTCGGGACAGGGTTTAATGAAGCTTTCTTT. This sequence encodes CASSVGTGFNEAFF.

A few counts support this clone. This chain connects TRBV19 to TRBJ1-1; TRBD1 matches at 7 bases. V trimming: 10 bases; J trimming: 5 bases; junction bases outside the gene matches: 10. The germline CDR1 and CDR2 sequences are LNHDA and SQIVND (reference sequence). The CDR3 is 13 residues long. In nucleotides, the CDR3 is TGTGCCACCACCGGGACAGCGAGGACTGAAGCTTTCTTT. Protein sequence: CATTGTARTEAFF.

This clone was counted a single time. V and J are TRBV4-1 and TRBJ1-2; the match to TRBD1 covers 7 bases. The CDR3 has 14 amino acids. Germline V gives CDR1 MGHRA, CDR2 YSYEKL. V lost 1 base and J lost 2; bases outside the gene matches: 1. The CDR3 sequence: CASSQVTGNYGYTF. CDR3 bases: TGCGCCAGCAGCCAAGTGACAGGGAACTATGGCTACACCTTC.

The rearrangement uses TRBV5-8 and TRBJ1-1, with a tentative D call TRBD1 (5 bases). The CDR3 is made up of 15 amino acids. Trimming stripped 2 bases from V and 0 bases from J, with 11 bases between. Germline CDR1 reads SGHTS; CDR2 reads YDEGEE. The CDR3 reads CASSFIGGLNTEAFF. The CDR3 bases are TGTGCCAGCAGCTTTATTGGGGGACTGAACACTGAAGCTTTCTTT.

V gene TRBV27 combines with J gene TRBJ1-6; 7 nucleotides align to TRBD1. Germline V gene lookup returns CDR1 MNHEY and CDR2 SMNVEV (reference sequence). Germline trimming cut 3 bases from V and 7 bases from J; bases unmatched to any gene: 3. CDR3 size: 14 residues. Here the CDR3 DNA reads TGTGCCAGCAGTTTCCTAGGGGGCAATTCACCCCTCCACTTT. This codes for CASSFLGGNSPLHF.

This clone has just a few counts. The chain has TRBV5-8 and TRBJ1-2; TRBD1 might be the D (5 bases). CDR3 length: 15 residues. Germline CDR1 and CDR2: SGHTS and YDEGEE. Trimming shortened V by 3 bases and J by 3 bases, and 15 bases separated the two germline ends. The CDR3 bases are TGTGCCAGCAGCTATCCCGGGGGGTTAGACTATGGCTACACCTTC. Translated: CASSYPGGLDYGYTF. Together with reference TRBV5-8 and TRBJ1-2, the CDR3 gives the full variable domain: EAGVTQSPTHLIKTRGQQATLRCSPISGHTSVYWYQQALGLGLQFLLWYDEGEERNRGNFPPRFSGRQFPNYSSELNVNALELEDSALYLCASSYPGGLDYGYTFGSGTRLTVV.

The chain joins TRBV30 to TRBJ2-6; TRBD1 might be the D (5 bases). Germline V CDR1 and CDR2: GTSNPN, SVGIG (reference sequence). V gave up 4 bases and J gave up 3 bases, with 10 bases separating them. CDR3 length: 14 amino acids. CDR3 sequence (DNA): TGTGCCTGGACCCAGGGTGGTGGGGCCAACGTCCTGACTTTC. Encoded protein: CAWTQGGGANVLTF.

In its sample, this clone is large (0.1 to 1%). This rearrangement joins TRBV27 to TRBJ1-2; possibly TRBD1 for D (5 bases). The CDR3 is 13 amino acids. The ends were cut back, 6 bases at V and 8 bases at J, with 16 bases in the middle. The germline V gene has CDR1 MNHEY and CDR2 SMNVEV (reference sequence). CDR3 nucleotide sequence: TGTGCCAGCAGCCATCAGGGCGCGCAGGGCTACACCTTC. It is translated as CASSHQGAQGYTF.

This chain uses TRBV19 with TRBJ1-4; D is undetermined. The CDR3 has 11 residues. Trimming shortened V by 5 bases and J by 6 bases, and 4 bases separated the two germline ends. Looked up from germline, CDR1 is LNHDA and CDR2 is SQIVND (reference sequence). CDR3 sequence: CASSYDEKLFF. The CDR3 DNA is TGTGCCAGTAGTTATGATGAAAAACTGTTTTTT.

This sequence joins TRBV7-2 and TRBJ1-4; 7 bases line up with TRBD1. The CDR3 totals 14 residues. The trim removed 6 bases at V and 11 bases at J, leaving 12 bases unmatched. Germline values: CDR1 SGHTA, CDR2 FQGNSA. The CDR3 loop reads CASRGQVQTGKLFF. The CDR3 bases are TGTGCCAGCAGAGGACAGGTTCAAACGGGGAAACTGTTTTTT.

This clone was seen just once. The chain uses TRBV7-2 and TRBJ2-3; no firm D call. The CDR3 runs 11 residues. CDR1 is SGHTA and CDR2 is FQGNSA in the germline V gene. The germline V and J ends were trimmed by 5 bases and 4 bases, with 4 bases remaining between them. In DNA form, the CDR3 reads TGTGCCAGCAGCCCCGCAGATACGCAGTATTTT. It translates to CASSPADTQYF.

This sequence joins TRBV7-9 and TRBJ1-2, with a weak D call TRBD1 (5 bases). Germline CDR1 is SEHNR and CDR2 is FQNEAQ (reference sequence). The CDR3 has 13 residues. The V end was cut by 7 bases, the J end by 4 bases, with 13 bases between. CDR3 amino acids: CASKPGPRYGYTF. CDR3 in DNA: TGTGCCAGCAAACCGGGACCCCGCTATGGCTACACCTTC.

V usage is TRBV28 and J usage is TRBJ2-7; D unclear. The CDR3 is made up of 12 amino acids. CDR1 and CDR2 (germline): MDHEN, SYDVKM. The ends were cut back, 4 bases at V and 7 bases at J, with 11 bases in the middle. CDR3 coding DNA: TGTGCCAGCAGTTATAAACCCCTAGAGCAGTACTTC. This translates into CASSYKPLEQYF.

This clone has more than one count but fewer than ten. CDR3 in amino acids: CASSFSGGAQETQYF. The CDR3 region has the DNA TGTGCCAGCAGTTTTAGTGGAGGGGCACAAGAGACCCAGTACTTC. The chain employs TRBV2 and TRBJ2-5; D may be TRBD2 (6 bases). V gave up 5 bases and J gave up 2 bases, with 15 bases separating them. This CDR3 contains 15 residues. Germline assignment: CDR1 SNHLY and CDR2 FYNNEI.

The J gene is TRBJ2-6, the V gene TRBV19; D is possibly TRBD1 or TRBD2 (5 bases each). Germline CDR1 is LNHDA and CDR2 is SQIVND (reference sequence). The CDR3 totals 16 residues. V was shortened by 4 bases and J by 0 bases, with 10 bases between the two germline ends. CDR3 nucleotide sequence: TGTGCCAGTAGTAGAGGGGACGGCTCTGGGGCCAACGTCCTGACTTTC. This sequence encodes CASSRGDGSGANVLTF.

V usage is TRBV30 and J usage is TRBJ1-2, with a possible D match to TRBD1 (5 bases). V shed 1 base and J shed 5 bases, with 14 bases lying between them. The CDR3 totals 14 residues. Looked up from germline, CDR1 is GTSNPN and CDR2 is SVGIG (reference sequence). Here the CDR3 reads CAWSAPGPMYGYTF. CDR3 DNA: TGTGCCTGGAGTGCCCCGGGACCGATGTATGGCTACACCTTC.

V gene TRBV30 combines with J gene TRBJ1-1; D not certain. The CDR3 is 12 amino acids. Trimming took off 2 bases at V and 2 bases at J, with 6 bases between the two ends. From germline, CDR1 is GTSNPN and CDR2 SVGIG (reference sequence). The CDR3 spells CAWSRLNTEAFF. DNA for the CDR3: TGTGCCTGGAGTCGTTTAAACACTGAAGCTTTCTTT.

This chain connects TRBV10-3 to TRBJ2-3, with 10 positions matching TRBD2. Germline lookup yields CDR1 ENHRY and CDR2 SYGVKD. There are 13 residues in the CDR3. The V gene end was trimmed by 8 bases and the J gene end by 7 bases; junction bases not matched to a gene: 6. In DNA form, the CDR3 reads TGTGCCATCTCAGCGGGGGGGTTAAATACGCAGTATTTT. The encoded protein is CAISAGGLNTQYF.

The V and J genes are TRBV18 and TRBJ2-3; TRBD2 is a possible D gene (6 bases). The V end was cut by 3 bases, the J end by 2 bases, with 9 bases between. The CDR3 is 14 amino acids. The V gene's germline CDR1 is KGHSH and CDR2 LQKENI. The CDR3, as DNA: TGTGCCAGCTCACCTGGGGGGAACACAGATACGCAGTATTTT. Amino acid sequence: CASSPGGNTDTQYF. The full variable domain, rest sourced from reference TRBV18 and TRBJ2-3, is NAGVMQNPRHLVRRRGQEARLRCSPMKGHSHVYWYRQLPEEGLKFMVYLQKENIIDESGMPKERFSAEFPKEGPSILRIQQVVRGDSAAYFCASSPGGNTDTQYFGPGTRLTVL.

V gene TRBV29-1 combines with J gene TRBJ2-2, with D perhaps matching TRBD2 (6 bases). Per the germline V gene, CDR1 is SQVTM and CDR2 is ANQGSEA. The CDR3 has 14 residues. V was pared by 6 bases and J by 7 bases, with 18 bases between. The CDR3 DNA reads TGCAGCGTATATGAGCGGGCTTTTGACGGGGAGCTGTTTTTT. It encodes CSVYERAFDGELFF.

The genes are TRBV5-6 and TRBJ1-1, with TRBD1 as a possible D gene (5 bases). V shed 4 bases and J shed 11 bases, with 18 bases lying between them. Germline CDR1 is SGHDT and CDR2 is YYEEEE. There are 13 residues in the CDR3. DNA for the CDR3: TGTGCCAGCAGCCGAGGACAAGGTTTGACTGCTTTCTTT. It encodes CASSRGQGLTAFF.